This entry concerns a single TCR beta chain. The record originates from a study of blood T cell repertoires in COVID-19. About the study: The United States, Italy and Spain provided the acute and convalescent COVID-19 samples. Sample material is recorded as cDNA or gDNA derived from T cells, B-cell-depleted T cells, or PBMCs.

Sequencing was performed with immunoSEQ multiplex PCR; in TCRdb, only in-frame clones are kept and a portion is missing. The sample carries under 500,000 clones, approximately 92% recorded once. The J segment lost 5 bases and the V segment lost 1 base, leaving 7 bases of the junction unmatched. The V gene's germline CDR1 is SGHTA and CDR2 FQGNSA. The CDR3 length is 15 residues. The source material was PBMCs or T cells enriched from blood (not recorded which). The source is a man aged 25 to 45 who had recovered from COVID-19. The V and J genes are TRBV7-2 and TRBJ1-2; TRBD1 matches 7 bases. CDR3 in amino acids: CASSLDPGQTYGYTF. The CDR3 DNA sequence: TGTGCCAGCAGCTTAGACCCGGGACAGACTTATGGCTACACCTTC. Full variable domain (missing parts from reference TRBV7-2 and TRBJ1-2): GAGVSQSPSNKVTEKGKDVELRCDPISGHTALYWYRQSLGQGLEFLIYFQGNSAPDKSGLPSDRFSAERTGGSVSTLTIQRTQQEDSAVYLCASSLDPGQTYGYTFGSGTRLTVV.